These T cell receptor beta chains were read from a single sample in a study of control samples from healthy donors and cancer patients. Using immunoSEQ multiplex PCR, the repertoire was profiled, and TCRdb retains in-frame clones only, with some absent. Of about 84,000 clones in the sample, around 83% were seen once. Material for sequencing was PBMCs. These receptors all come from a man aged 55 to 70 with head and neck cancer. CDR3s include the opening cysteine and the closing phenylalanine or tryptophan. The D gene is left open where the match is weak. Clone size is stated in some rows and not others, as once, few, many or a class when expanded.

.,16,.,TRBJ1-5,TRBV19,CASSIFQSHSNQPQHF,TGTGCCAGTAGTATATTCCAGAGTCATAGCAATCAGCCCCAGCATTTT
.,17,TRBD2,TRBJ2-1,TRBV7-9,CASSLGLAGVSYNEQFF,TGTGCCAGCAGCCTAGGACTAGCGGGAGTATCCTACAATGAGCAGTTCTTC
.,16,.,TRBJ2-1,TRBV2,CASKYRGLTGWNEQFF,TGTGCCAGCAAATATCGGGGCCTGACGGGGTGGAATGAGCAGTTCTTC
.,15,TRBD2,TRBJ2-1,TRBV5-1,CASRDPTSGDNEQFF,TGCGCCAGTCGCGATCCGACTAGCGGTGACAATGAGCAGTTCTTC
.,15,.,TRBJ1-4,TRBV28,CASSLWQGLGEKLFF,TGTGCCAGCAGTTTATGGCAGGGGTTGGGAGAAAAACTGTTTTTT
.,15,.,TRBJ2-5,TRBV18,CASSPRLAGGETQYF,TGTGCCAGCTCACCACGACTAGCAGGGGGAGAGACCCAGTACTTC
once,13,TRBD2,TRBJ2-7,TRBV6-5,CASSSWTRNEQYF,TGTGCCAGCAGCTCTTGGACTAGAAACGAGCAGTACTTC
.,14,TRBD2,TRBJ2-3,TRBV29-1,CSVVRTGGTDTQYF,TGCAGCGTTGTTAGGACGGGAGGTACAGATACGCAGTATTTT
.,16,TRBD1,TRBJ2-2,TRBV7-6,CASSLMGTGFTGELFF,TGTGCCAGCAGCTTAATGGGGACAGGGTTCACCGGGGAGCTGTTTTTT
.,14,TRBD2,TRBJ2-5,TRBV5-1,CASSLVPGGSSQYF,TGCGCCAGCAGCTTGGTTCCGGGAGGCAGTTCCCAGTACTTC
.,11,.,TRBJ1-2,TRBV20-1,CSAAPAGGYTF,TGCAGTGCCGCTCCAGCGGGTGGCTACACCTTC
.,16,.,TRBJ1-2,TRBV20-1,CSASLTQGSGSGGYTF,TGCAGTGCTAGTTTAACGCAGGGTAGTGGGTCGGGCGGCTACACCTTC
.,14,TRBD1,TRBJ2-7,TRBV5-1,CASSFGTGVFEQYF,TGCGCCAGCAGCTTCGGGACAGGGGTTTTCGAGCAGTACTTC
.,15,.,TRBJ1-2,TRBV6-6,CASRRGEYGIYGYTF,TGTGCCAGCAGGAGGGGCGAGTACGGGATCTATGGCTACACCTTC
.,14,TRBD1,TRBJ2-3,TRBV6-5,CASRTGGSTDTQYF,TGTGCCAGCAGGACAGGGGGTAGCACAGATACGCAGTATTTT
.,13,.,TRBJ2-1,TRBV18,CASQEGYYNEQFF,TGTGCCAGCCAGGAGGGCTACTACAATGAGCAGTTCTTC
.,13,TRBD1,TRBJ2-3,TRBV20-1,CSASTQQGDTQYF,TGCAGTGCTAGTACGCAACAGGGGGATACGCAGTATTTT
.,12,.,TRBJ1-1,TRBV10-3,CAIGRENTEAFF,TGTGCCATCGGGCGGGAGAACACTGAAGCTTTCTTT
.,14,TRBD1,TRBJ2-1,TRBV11-2,CASSLVTGGNEQFF,TGTGCCAGCAGCTTAGTAACAGGGGGCAATGAGCAGTTCTTC
.,14,.,TRBJ2-6,TRBV7-9,CASSFTGAPLVLTF,TGTGCCAGCAGCTTTACGGGGGCCCCGCTCGTCCTGACTTTC
.,12,.,TRBJ2-7,TRBV7-2,CASSPGSYEQYF,TGTGCCAGCAGCCCGGGCAGCTACGAGCAGTACTTC
.,15,TRBD2,TRBJ2-1,TRBV19,CASRTSGRSGNEQFF,TGTGCCAGTAGGACTAGCGGGAGAAGTGGCAATGAGCAGTTCTTC
.,14,.,TRBJ1-2,TRBV28,CASSLYPNSPGYTF,TGTGCCAGCAGTTTATATCCCAATAGTCCCGGCTACACCTTC
.,13,.,TRBJ1-5,TRBV7-6,CASSSQRNQPQHF,TGTGCCAGCAGCTCGCAGAGGAATCAGCCCCAGCATTTT
.,15,.,TRBJ1-1,TRBV7-9,CASSLARARDTEAFF,TGTGCCAGCAGCTTAGCCAGGGCGAGGGACACTGAAGCTTTCTTT
.,14,.,TRBJ1-2,TRBV10-2,CASRQDSLDYGYTF,TGCGCCAGCAGACAGGACAGTTTAGACTATGGCTACACCTTC
.,16,TRBD2,TRBJ2-7,TRBV5-6,CASSLLGASGMYEQYF,TGTGCCAGCAGCTTGCTCGGGGCTAGCGGGATGTACGAGCAGTACTTC
.,13,.,TRBJ2-1,TRBV5-1,CASSQGSIDEQFF,TGCGCCAGCAGCCAAGGGAGTATCGATGAGCAGTTCTTC
.,13,TRBD1,TRBJ1-4,TRBV2,CASSRTGEEKLFF,TGTGCCAGCAGCCGGACAGGGGAGGAAAAACTGTTTTTT
once,16,.,TRBJ2-2,TRBV18,CASSPRSAGTTGELFF,TGTGCCAGCTCACCACGTTCCGCGGGAACCACCGGGGAGCTGTTTTTT
.,12,.,TRBJ1-2,TRBV5-4,CASSRALGGYTF,TGTGCCAGCAGCCGGGCCTTGGGGGGCTACACCTTC
.,14,.,TRBJ2-7,TRBV28,CASSLGGRGYEQYF,TGTGCCAGCAGTTTAGGCGGACGGGGCTACGAGCAGTACTTC
.,15,.,TRBJ2-2,TRBV5-1,CASSSSGNRAGELFF,TGCGCCAGCAGCTCTTCCGGGAACCGGGCCGGGGAGCTGTTTTTT
.,12,.,TRBJ2-3,TRBV5-1,CASSLKGDTQYF,TGCGCCAGCAGCTTGAAGGGAGATACGCAGTATTTT
.,14,.,TRBJ1-5,TRBV25-1,CASSERQTNQPQHF,TGTGCCAGCAGTGAAAGGCAGACTAATCAGCCCCAGCATTTT
.,14,.,TRBJ1-2,TRBV5-1,CASSLGQKIYGYTF,TGCGCCAGCAGCTTGGGACAGAAAATCTATGGCTACACCTTC
.,14,TRBD1,TRBJ1-5,TRBV2,CASGQGRQWQPQHF,TGTGCCAGCGGACAGGGTAGGCAATGGCAGCCCCAGCATTTT
.,20,TRBD2,TRBJ2-1,TRBV27,CASRGLAGVHTSSSYNEQFF,TGTGCCAGCAGGGGACTAGCGGGAGTCCACACCTCTAGCTCCTACAATGAGCAGTTCTTC
.,12,.,TRBJ2-4,TRBV19,CASGERENIQYF,TGTGCCAGTGGAGAGCGGGAAAACATTCAGTACTTC
.,15,TRBD1,TRBJ2-4,TRBV7-9,CASSLPRGNKNIQYF,TGTGCCAGCAGCTTACCCAGGGGGAACAAAAACATTCAGTACTTC
medium-sized,13,.,TRBJ1-5,TRBV7-9,CASTHGGNQPQHF,TGTGCCAGCACCCACGGGGGCAATCAGCCCCAGCATTTT
.,13,.,TRBJ1-2,TRBV18,CASSPGAGNGYTF,TGTGCCAGCTCACCGGGGGCAGGGAATGGCTACACCTTC
.,17,TRBD2,TRBJ2-5,TRBV19,CASSPRGEGRRQETQYF,TGTGCCAGTAGCCCACGGGGGGAGGGTAGACGGCAAGAGACCCAGTACTTC
.,15,.,TRBJ1-2,TRBV3-1/TRBV3-2,CASSQIPGTSYGYTF,TGTGCCAGCAGCCAAATTCCGGGGACAAGTTATGGCTACACCTTC
.,16,TRBD1,TRBJ2-3,TRBV14,CASSQFRDRRTDTQYF,TGTGCCAGCAGCCAGTTCCGGGACAGGCGCACAGATACGCAGTATTTT
.,14,.,TRBJ2-7,TRBV24-1,CATRPTHGAYEQYF,TGTGCCACCCGGCCGACCCACGGGGCCTACGAGCAGTACTTC
few,11,.,TRBJ1-1,TRBV21-1,CASSPIDGAFF,TGTGCCAGCAGCCCCATCGATGGGGCTTTCTTT
few,16,.,TRBJ2-3,TRBV24-1,CATSDWRLGGADTQYF,TGTGCCACCAGTGATTGGAGACTAGGAGGCGCAGATACGCAGTATTTT
.,11,.,TRBJ1-2,TRBV12-3/TRBV12-4,CASSLGRVLSF,TGTGCCAGCAGTTTAGGTAGGGTCCTCTCCTTC
.,17,TRBD1,TRBJ1-4,TRBV5-1,CASRGVILGQGNEKLFF,TGCGCCAGCAGGGGTGTGATTCTGGGACAGGGGAATGAAAAACTGTTTTTT
.,11,.,TRBJ2-7,TRBV7-2,CASASRDGQYF,TGTGCCTCCGCCAGTCGCGACGGGCAGTACTTC
.,14,TRBD1,TRBJ1-4,TRBV28,CASSQQGAGEKLFF,TGTGCCAGCAGTCAGCAGGGGGCTGGGGAAAAACTGTTTTTT
.,13,.,TRBJ1-1,TRBV3-1/TRBV3-2,CASSQGGNTEAFF,TGTGCCAGCAGTCAAGGGGGGAACACTGAAGCTTTCTTT
.,16,TRBD1,TRBJ1-6,TRBV28,CASSLGQAALNSPLHF,TGTGCCAGCAGCCTGGGACAGGCGGCACTTAATTCACCCCTCCACTTT
.,16,.,TRBJ2-3,TRBV4-1,CASSRAQGTTIDTQYF,TGCGCCAGCAGCCGGGCCCAAGGGACGACGATCGATACGCAGTATTTT